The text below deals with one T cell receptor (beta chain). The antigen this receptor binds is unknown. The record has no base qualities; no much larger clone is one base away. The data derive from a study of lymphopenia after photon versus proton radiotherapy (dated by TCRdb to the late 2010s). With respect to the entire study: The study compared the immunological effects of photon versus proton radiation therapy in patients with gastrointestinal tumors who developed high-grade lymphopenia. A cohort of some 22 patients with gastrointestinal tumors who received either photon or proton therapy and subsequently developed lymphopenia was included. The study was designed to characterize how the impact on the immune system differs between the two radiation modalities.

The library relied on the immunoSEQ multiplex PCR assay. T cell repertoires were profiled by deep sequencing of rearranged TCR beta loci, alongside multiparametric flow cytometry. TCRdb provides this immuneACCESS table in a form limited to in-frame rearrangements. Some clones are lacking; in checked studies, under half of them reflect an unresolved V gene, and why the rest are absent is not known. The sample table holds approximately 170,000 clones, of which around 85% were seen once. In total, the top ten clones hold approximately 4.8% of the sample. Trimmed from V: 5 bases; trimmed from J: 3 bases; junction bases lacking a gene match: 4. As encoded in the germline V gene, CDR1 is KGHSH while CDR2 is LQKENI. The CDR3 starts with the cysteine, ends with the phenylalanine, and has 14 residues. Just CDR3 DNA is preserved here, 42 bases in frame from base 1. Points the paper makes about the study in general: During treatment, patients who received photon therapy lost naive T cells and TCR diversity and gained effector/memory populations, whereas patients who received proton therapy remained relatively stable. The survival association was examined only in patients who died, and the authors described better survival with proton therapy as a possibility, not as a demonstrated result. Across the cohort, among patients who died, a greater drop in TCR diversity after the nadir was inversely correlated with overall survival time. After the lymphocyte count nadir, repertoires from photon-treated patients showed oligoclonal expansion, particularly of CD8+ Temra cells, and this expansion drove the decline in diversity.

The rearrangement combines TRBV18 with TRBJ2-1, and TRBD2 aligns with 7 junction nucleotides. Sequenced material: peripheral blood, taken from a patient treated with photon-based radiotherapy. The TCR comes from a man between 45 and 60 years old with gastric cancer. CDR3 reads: CASSASGNYNEQFF. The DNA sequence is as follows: TGTGCCAGCTCAGCCAGCGGGAACTACAATGAGCAGTTCTTC. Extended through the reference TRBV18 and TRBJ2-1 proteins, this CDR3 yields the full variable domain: NAGVMQNPRHLVRRRGQEARLRCSPMKGHSHVYWYRQLPEEGLKFMVYLQKENIIDESGMPKERFSAEFPKEGPSILRIQQVVRGDSAAYFCASSASGNYNEQFFGPGTRLTVL.